This T cell receptor (beta chain) originates from a study of blood T cell repertoires in COVID-19. Study background: PBMCs, B-cell-depleted T cells, or T cells provided the cDNA or gDNA that made up the material.

Authors' data handling: Amplification of reference gene primers provided the estimated nucleated cell counts. The data were produced by immunoSEQ multiplex PCR, yet TCRdb's version contains in-frame clones alone and is incomplete. V and J calls plus clone size are reproduced from that table; the DNA served to infer D and trimming. The table has around 100,000 clones, 75% to 90% seen once; the top ten hold around 4.5%. The germline V gene encodes CDR1 SGHRS and CDR2 YFSETQ. The CDR3 consists of 16 residues. V dropped 0 bases and J dropped 5; count of bases not matched to a gene: 7. The TCR comes from a human donor in a cohort sampled during active COVID-19. Sequencing was done on a sample of peripheral blood. The chain is built from TRBV5-1 and TRBJ2-5; 10 bases fit TRBD2. The CDR3 spells CASSLGVLAGAETQYF. CDR3 DNA sequence: TGCGCCAGCAGCTTGGGGGTGCTAGCGGGGGCTGAGACCCAGTACTTC.